A single sample gave rise to the 30 T cell receptor beta chains below, sequenced in a study of T-cell reconstitution after alpha-beta-depleted transplantation in children. For TCRbeta, the library was prepared with unique molecular identifiers. Each CDR3 protein is one row after TCRdb ran MiXCR on the PCR reads. This sample has 500,000 to 750,000 distinct CDR3 sequences, with roughly 30% found just once. Sample: PBMCs, taken before TCRalphabeta/CD19-depleted stem cell transplant. These receptor sequences come from a boy in the first two years of life with Wiskott-Aldrich syndrome, due to receive a stem cell transplant.

The genes are TRBV5-1 and TRBJ2-4; D call uncertain. Looked up from germline, CDR1 is SGHRS and CDR2 is YFSETQ. The ends were cut back, 4 bases at V and 5 bases at J, with 13 bases in the middle. The CDR3 spans 14 residues. This CDR3 reads CASSLMTGQNIQYF. DNA for the CDR3: TGCGCCAGCAGCCTGATGACTGGCCAAAACATTCAGTACTTC.

The chain recombines TRBV30 with TRBJ2-5; D possibly corresponds to TRBD1 (5 bases). V lost 1 base, J lost 1 base, and 7 bases lay in between. CDR1 is GTSNPN and CDR2 is SVGIG in the germline V gene (reference sequence). This CDR3 has 13 amino acids. As DNA, the CDR3 is TGTGCCTGGAGTGCAAGGGGCCAAGAGACCCAGTACTTC. This translates into CAWSARGQETQYF.

In this sample, this clonotype turned up a few times. The genes are TRBV20-1 and TRBJ2-5; 8 nucleotides align to TRBD1. Germline CDR1 reads DFQATT; CDR2 reads SNEGSKA (reference sequence). After removal of 5 bases from V and 1 base from J, the junction contained 6 bases not matched to a gene. The length of the CDR3 is 14 residues. This CDR3 reads CSAARTGTQETQYF. The CDR3 DNA reads as TGCAGTGCTGCCCGGACAGGGACCCAAGAGACCCAGTACTTC.

A few counts support this clonotype. The chain's CDR3 is CASSLEDMFGYEQYF. CDR3 bases: TGCGCCAGCAGCTTGGAGGACATGTTTGGCTACGAGCAGTACTTC. This sequence joins TRBV5-1 and TRBJ2-7, with D perhaps matching TRBD1 (5 bases). The V end lost 0 bases, the J end lost 3 bases, and 13 bases lay between the germline ends. CDR3 length: 15 residues. The germline V gene encodes CDR1 SGHRS and CDR2 YFSETQ.

In DNA form, the CDR3 reads TGTGCCAGCAGTCCTGTACTAGCGCTTATGAACAATGAGCAGTTCTTC. Translating gives CASSPVLALMNNEQFF. The chain uses TRBV28 and TRBJ2-1; TRBD2 agrees at 7 bases. With V trimmed by 5 bases and J by 5 bases, 12 bases remained unmatched. The germline CDR1 and CDR2 sequences are MDHEN and SYDVKM. The CDR3 length is 16 residues.

J is TRBJ1-2 and V is TRBV7-2, with a weak D call TRBD1 (6 bases). CDR1 and CDR2 (germline): SGHTA, FQGNSA. CDR3 length: 15 residues. With 5 bases removed from V and 0 bases from J, the gap between germline ends came to 13 bases. As DNA, the CDR3 is TGTGCCAGCAGCCCCGACAGGCGGTCTAACTATGGCTACACCTTC. This codes for CASSPDRRSNYGYTF. The variable domain in full, with the rest retrieved from reference TRBV7-2 and TRBJ1-2, is GAGVSQSPSNKVTEKGKDVELRCDPISGHTALYWYRQSLGQGLEFLIYFQGNSAPDKSGLPSDRFSAERTGGSVSTLTIQRTQQEDSAVYLCASSPDRRSNYGYTFGSGTRLTVV.

This clonotype was observed a handful of times. CDR3 bases: TGTGCCAGCAACGATGCCGGGGAGCTGTTTTTT. This codes for CASNDAGELFF. The chain has TRBV2 and TRBJ2-2; no definite D call. CDR1 and CDR2 from the germline V gene are SNHLY and FYNNEI. V was shortened by 7 bases and J by 6 bases, with 6 bases between the two germline ends. This CDR3 contains 11 residues.

There are a few counts of this clonotype. The chain is built from TRBV25-1 and TRBJ1-1; 10 nucleotides align to TRBD1. This CDR3 has 13 amino acids. The V segment lost 3 bases and the J segment 8 bases; nucleotides outside the gene matches: 3. Per the germline V gene, CDR1 is MGHDK and CDR2 is SYGVNS. The CDR3, as DNA: TGTGCCAGCAGTGACGGGGGACAGGGGGAAGCTTTCTTT. Translation: CASSDGGQGEAFF.

This clonotype was seen only once. The chain has TRBV7-6 and TRBJ2-1; unclear D gene. Germline V gene lookup returns CDR1 SGHVS and CDR2 FNYEAQ. With 2 bases removed from V and 7 bases from J, the gap between germline ends came to 6 bases. The CDR3 consists of 12 residues. The CDR3 DNA is TGTGCCAGCAGCTTACCGAGGAATGAGCAGTTCTTC. As protein: CASSLPRNEQFF.

This clonotype was counted a few times. The J gene is TRBJ1-3, the V gene TRBV9, with 8 bases matching TRBD1. Germline V gene sequence: CDR1 SGDLS, CDR2 YYNGEE. Trimming took 3 bases from V and 2 from J; bases not matched to a gene: 4. This CDR3 region has 15 residues. The CDR3: CASSGTGGAGNTIYF. In nucleotides, the CDR3 is TGTGCCAGCAGCGGCACAGGGGGGGCTGGAAACACCATATATTTT.

This clonotype was observed a handful of times. The chain is built from TRBV6-1 and TRBJ2-2, with D unclear. In germline, CDR1 is MNHNS, CDR2 SASEGT. With 2 bases removed from V and 0 bases from J, the gap between germline ends came to 10 bases. The CDR3 runs 16 residues. The CDR3 here is CASSELNRPNTGELFF. CDR3 nucleotide sequence: TGTGCCAGCAGTGAATTAAATCGGCCGAACACCGGGGAGCTGTTTTTT.

This clonotype was seen more than once but under ten times. The chain couples TRBV4-1 to TRBJ2-1, with 7 bases that match TRBD2. The CDR3 totals 17 residues. Germline values: CDR1 MGHRA, CDR2 YSYEKL. V trimming: 0 bases; J trimming: 7 bases; junction bases outside the gene matches: 12. CDR3 sequence: CASSQESSGGSFNEQFF. The CDR3 nucleotides read TGCGCCAGCAGCCAAGAATCTAGTGGCGGGAGTTTTAATGAGCAGTTCTTC.

The chain uses TRBV14 and TRBJ1-1, with a possible D match to TRBD1 (6 bases). Germline V CDR1 and CDR2: SGHDN, FVKESK. V was shortened by 3 bases and J by 1 base, with 12 bases between the two germline ends. The CDR3 runs to 15 residues. The CDR3, as DNA: TGTGCCAGCAGCCATGCCGGGACAAAGAACACTGAAGCTTTCTTT. This gives the protein CASSHAGTKNTEAFF.

This clonotype was counted between two and nine times. The genes are TRBV15 and TRBJ2-1; 9 bases map to TRBD2. The J segment lost 4 bases and the V segment lost 1 base, leaving 5 bases of the junction unmatched. Per the germline V gene, CDR1 is LNHNV and CDR2 is YYDKDF (reference sequence). The CDR3 covers 16 residues. The DNA for the CDR3 is TGTGCCACCAGCAGAGGTACGAGCGGGAGGTACAATGAGCAGTTCTTC. Protein product: CATSRGTSGRYNEQFF.

This clonotype was recorded a few times. The J gene is TRBJ2-1, the V gene TRBV4-1; 7 nucleotides align to TRBD1. Germline V gives CDR1 MGHRA, CDR2 YSYEKL. Trimming at V came to 0 bases and at J to 1 base, leaving 6 bases not matched to a gene. The CDR3 length is 17 residues. The CDR3 bases are TGCGCCAGCAGCCAAGAGGGAACAGGGGCATCCTACAATGAGCAGTTCTTC. Its protein is CASSQEGTGASYNEQFF.

The CDR3 reads CASSQEWSGRDNEQFF. The CDR3 DNA is TGTGCCAGCAGCCAAGAGTGGAGCGGGAGGGACAATGAGCAGTTCTTC. The gene calls are TRBV14 and TRBJ2-1; 10 bases are a match to TRBD2. The CDR3 spans 16 residues. V was pared by 0 bases and J by 5 bases, with 4 bases of the junction left unmatched. Germline V gene sequence: CDR1 SGHDN, CDR2 FVKESK. Full variable domain (rest looked up from reference TRBV14 and TRBJ2-1): EAGVTQFPSHSVIEKGQTVTLRCDPISGHDNLYWYRRVMGKEIKFLLHFVKESKQDESGMPNNRFLAERTGGTYSTLKVQPAELEDSGVYFCASSQEWSGRDNEQFFGPGTRLTVL.

This chain connects TRBV7-8 to TRBJ2-7, with D perhaps TRBD1 (5 bases). Trimming stripped 0 bases from V and 3 bases from J, with 9 bases between. CDR1 and CDR2 (germline): SGHVS, FQNEAQ. The CDR3 contains 14 residues. The CDR3 sequence is CASSLAPGRYEQYF. The DNA for the CDR3 is TGTGCCAGCAGCTTAGCGCCAGGGCGCTACGAGCAGTACTTC.

The genes are TRBV28 and TRBJ2-1; possibly TRBD2 for D (6 bases). V lost 3 bases, J lost 4 bases, and 16 bases lay in between. The CDR3 loop spans 16 amino acids. Germline V lookup: CDR1 MDHEN, CDR2 SYDVKM. The CDR3 DNA reads TGTGCCAGCAGTTTGGAGGGCGGGTTTACATACAATGAGCAGTTCTTC. This translates into CASSLEGGFTYNEQFF.

In DNA form, the CDR3 reads TGTGCCAGCAGCCGTGGACCCTCCAGCTCTGGAAACACCATATATTTT. Encoded protein: CASSRGPSSSGNTIYF. This chain uses TRBV5-5 with TRBJ1-3, with D unresolved. Trimming cost V 4 bases and J 0 bases, with 14 bases left between them. The germline V gene has CDR1 SGHKS and CDR2 YYEKEE (reference sequence). CDR3 length: 16 residues.

The chain joins TRBV7-9 to TRBJ2-3; TRBD2 agrees at 10 bases. This CDR3 contains 17 residues. Germline V gene lookup returns CDR1 SEHNR and CDR2 FQNEAQ (reference sequence). Germline trimming cut 5 bases from V and 4 bases from J; bases unmatched to any gene: 12. The CDR3 DNA reads as TGTGCCAGCAGCCTCTCCGGGACTAGCGAATTGGCAGATACGCAGTATTTT. This encodes CASSLSGTSELADTQYF.

This clonotype showed up just a few times. The chain employs TRBV12-3 or TRBV12-4 and TRBJ2-2, with D perhaps matching TRBD2 (5 bases). V dropped 7 bases and J dropped 4 bases, with 16 bases sitting between them. The CDR3 totals 15 residues. CDR3 sequence: CASTPHGGSTGELFF. The DNA for the CDR3 is TGTGCCAGCACCCCACACGGAGGAAGCACCGGGGAGCTGTTTTTT.

The rearrangement joins TRBV7-2 to TRBJ2-3, with D tentatively TRBD1 (6 bases). CDR1 SGHTA and CDR2 FQGNSA come from the germline V gene. The CDR3 covers 15 residues. V lost 1 base to trimming and J lost 1 base, with 9 bases between them. CDR3: CASSLGAGGTDTQYF. The CDR3 DNA reads as TGTGCCAGCAGCTTAGGTGCAGGGGGCACAGATACGCAGTATTTT.

The rearrangement uses TRBV5-1 and TRBJ2-4, with D possibly being TRBD1 (6 bases). Trimming removed 2 bases from V and 5 bases from J, with 11 bases in between. The CDR3 has 14 residues. Per the germline V gene, CDR1 is SGHRS and CDR2 is YFSETQ. CDR3: CASSLGQSQNIQYF. The CDR3 bases are TGCGCCAGCAGCTTAGGACAGTCTCAAAACATTCAGTACTTC. The whole variable domain, remainder taken from reference TRBV5-1 and TRBJ2-4, is KAGVTQTPRYLIKTRGQQVTLSCSPISGHRSVSWYQQTPGQGLQFLFEYFSETQRNKGNFPGRFSGRQFSNSRSEMNVSTLELGDSALYLCASSLGQSQNIQYFGAGTRLSVL.

This chain uses TRBV14 with TRBJ2-1, with D perhaps matching TRBD2 (6 bases). From germline, CDR1 is SGHDN and CDR2 FVKESK. This CDR3 has 14 residues. The V end lost 5 bases, the J end lost 3 bases, and 11 bases lay between the germline ends. CDR3 loop: CASSAGLRYNEQFF. The CDR3 bases are TGTGCCAGCAGCGCGGGACTCCGCTACAATGAGCAGTTCTTC.

This clonotype has at least ten counts. V gene TRBV5-4 combines with J gene TRBJ2-1; 9 bases fit TRBD1. Germline values: CDR1 SGHNT, CDR2 YYREEE (reference sequence). The CDR3 totals 16 residues. Trimming cost V 5 bases and J 2 bases; bases outside gene matches: 8. CDR3 nucleotide sequence: TGTGCCAGCAGGGCGGGGACAGGGAGGACCTACAATGAGCAGTTCTTC. This gives the protein CASRAGTGRTYNEQFF. Filled out from reference TRBV5-4 and TRBJ2-1, the complete variable domain reads ETGVTQSPTHLIKTRGQQVTLRCSSQSGHNTVSWYQQALGQGPQFIFQYYREEENGRGNFPPRFSGLQFPNYSSELNVNALELDDSALYLCASRAGTGRTYNEQFFGPGTRLTVL.

The rearrangement links TRBV27 to TRBJ2-5, with D possibly being TRBD1 (5 bases). The V and J ends lost 3 bases and 6 bases respectively, with 14 bases between them. Germline V lookup: CDR1 MNHEY, CDR2 SMNVEV (reference sequence). CDR3 length: 14 residues. In DNA form, the CDR3 reads TGTGCCAGCAGTTTGCAGGGTCTACCGAAGACCCAGTACTTC. It encodes CASSLQGLPKTQYF.

The genes are TRBV12-3 or TRBV12-4 and TRBJ1-5; D perhaps matches TRBD1 (5 bases). The ends were cut back, 6 bases at V and 5 bases at J, with 14 bases in the middle. The CDR3 covers 14 residues. CDR3 amino acids: CASSLSRADQPQHF. In DNA form, the CDR3 reads TGTGCCAGCAGCCTAAGCAGGGCCGATCAGCCCCAGCATTTT.

About this clonotype itself: At one of its ends the junction is not consistent with the germline gene, which may arise from a read error. The rearrangement uses TRBV11-2 and TRBJ1-1, with 11 nucleotides matching TRBD1. Germline assignment: CDR1 SGHAT and CDR2 FQNNGV. The CDR3 spans 15 residues. The DNA for the CDR3 is TGTGCCTGCAGCTTTCGGACAGGGGGCAACACTGAAGCTTTCTTT. The encoded protein is CACSFRTGGNTEAFF.

The table lists this clonotype with a few counts. The chain uses TRBV12-3 or TRBV12-4 and TRBJ2-1; TRBD2 matches at 12 bases. With V trimmed by 7 bases and J by 7 bases, 8 bases remained unmatched. The length of the CDR3 is 15 residues. The CDR3 nucleotides read TGTGCCAGCACCCTACTGACTAGCGGGAGTAATGAGCAGTTCTTC. Protein: CASTLLTSGSNEQFF.

This clonotype was found a few times. This chain connects TRBV11-3 to TRBJ2-3; D assignment may be TRBD1 or TRBD2 (5 bases each). V shed 9 bases and J shed 2 bases, with 15 bases lying between them. CDR3 size: 14 residues. CDR1 is SGHNT and CDR2 is YENEEA in the germline V gene. The CDR3 is CASKGPYFTDTQYF. CDR3 in DNA: TGTGCCAGTAAGGGACCGTACTTCACAGATACGCAGTATTTT.